The sequence of this T cell receptor beta chain was determined in a study of CD8 T cells in ankylosing spondylitis. The study, taken as a whole, reports: For ankylosing spondylitis blood, a TCR beta motif of 8 or 9 highly homologous variants appeared characteristic. Clones linked with disease were CD8+ and fairly uncommon in the peripheral blood. Clones linked to disease were reported to show significant enrichment in matched ankylosing spondylitis synovial fluid.

Trimming cost V 6 bases and J 1 base, with 6 bases left between them. The CDR3 runs 11 residues. The germline CDR1 and CDR2 sequences are DFQATT and SNEGSKA (reference sequence). Quantitative 5'-RACE with molecular barcodes produced the TCR beta libraries. TCRdb itself ran the 5' RACE reads through MiXCR, one entry per CDR3 protein. The table shows 350,000 to 550,000 distinct CDR3 sequences, with roughly 26% occurring only once. This clonotype was seen only a few times. Its specificity is unknown. The sequence was collected from a male donor with ankylosing spondylitis. V usage is TRBV20-1 and J usage is TRBJ2-5; the D is unclear. The sample comprised blood, either unsorted or a sorted T cell fraction (not recorded which). The CDR3 is CSAALQETQYF. The CDR3 nucleotides are TGCAGTGCGGCCCTCCAAGAGACCCAGTACTTC.